The following is a T cell receptor beta chain sequence with its context. The antigen it recognizes is unknown. Base-call qualities are not available, and no considerably larger clone is one nucleotide away. These data are taken from a study of long-term antiretroviral therapy in people with HIV (dated by TCRdb to 2021 to 2024). About the study as a whole: Collection of the earliest samples took place about a decade ahead of the 2015 WHO recommendation for immediate ART, at a time when ART was typically delayed until CD4 counts fell. A retrospective serial study tested whether changes in peripheral blood TRB repertoire composition and diversity were associated with ART initiation and durable HIV suppression. A total of roughly 180 cryopreserved PBMC samples were contributed to the cohort by 30 adults with confirmed HIV infection, with samples collected serially over a mean of around 6 years (range 1-12). Among the 25 to 30 participants with HIV, ten to eleven were female. No cross-contamination during QIAcube processing was seen in test extractions of a monoclonal T-cell line run alongside roughly 35 polyclonal samples. Overall study outcomes, separate from this receptor: Narrower CDR3 length ranges were observed in HIV repertoires than in controls, and an antigen-experienced repertoire with only a slight naive shift after ART was suggested by the network structure. Because pre-ART samples had limited cell numbers, profiling was done on unsorted PBMC rather than on sorted CD4+ and CD8+ T cells. The samples span the years 2004 to 2017, and the ART regimens used at that time may not be as effective as current regimens. Since PBMC availability was limited, sequencing covered only the TCR beta chain, with no alpha chain pairing. Starting ART was linked to a significant rise in TRB diversity, yet even with long-term ART the diversity remained significantly lower than in transplant donor controls. At every time point, the repertoire was dominated by expanded TRB clones first identified before ART initiation, although this dominance fluctuated and, in many PLHIV, declined after ART. No data were available on ART adherence, viral resistance or therapy changes, limiting inferences about post-ART repertoire changes.

The immunoSEQ hsTCRB v3.0 assay was used at survey level resolution to sequence the TRB variable region. TRB sequencing targeted a depth of 40,000-50,000 T-cell genomes per sample. An Illumina MiSeq with a v3 150-cycle kit was used to sequence the pooled TRB libraries. The authors' analysis ran thus. Repertoire analysis was performed in R inside a reproducible Nextflow workflow that covered QC, data transformation and analysis. LymphoSeq2, an R package for AIRR-Seq data exploration, was used to implement custom analyses. Four samples that produced fewer than 5000 total TRB sequences were removed, so fewer than 200 HIV repertoires were analyzed. Among the 200 or so HIV repertoires that were kept, roughly 59 were collected before ART initiation and over 120 were collected after ART initiation. Each repertoire was downsampled to 5000 TRB nucleotide sequences, and summary statistics were averaged across 100 downsampling iterations. Only TRB sequences with CDR3 regions of at least seven amino acids were retained for analysis. Diversity was assessed using a clonality score derived from Shannon entropy and using the Gini coefficient. In the repertoire networks, any two of the top 5000 CDR3 amino acid sequences were connected whenever the two sequences differed by an edit distance of one. For TRB CDR3 amino acid sequences, GLIPH2 was used to predict antigen specificity groups and MHC restriction. CDR3 amino acid sequences were matched against VDJdb and McPAS-TCR to flag known CMV, EBV, HIV or tissue antigen associations. Pre-ART, post-ART and control groups were compared with Wilcoxon signed-rank tests and Holm-Bonferroni correction. The table was pulled from immuneACCESS by TCRdb, which kept in-frame rearrangements only. Such tables lose some clones; where checked, under half of the loss comes from unresolved V genes, and the rest has no known cause. D and trimming come from the DNA, and the V and J calls and clone size come from that table. In all, the sample holds tens of thousands of clones, and 70% to 90% of those were seen once. Around 3.3% of the sample is held by the ten biggest clonotypes.

Participants were included only if at least one PBMC sample before ART initiation and at least two post-ART samples were available. Treatment was received in the United States of America by all participants with HIV. Before DNA extraction, cryopreserved samples of about 0.9-11 million PBMC were thawed and washed. At the time of the earliest PBMC sample, participants with HIV were aged between about 20 and 60 years. Per participant, PBMC samples came from 1-4 timepoints prior to ART initiation and 2-8 timepoints following ART initiation, for a median of 7 samples. For every participant, serial HIV viral load, CD4+ T-cell count, ART history and demographic data were obtained. Genomic DNA was extracted from unsorted PBMC with a Qiagen kit on a QIAcube, processed in batches of 12 samples. The germline V gene gives CDR1 as MNHNS and CDR2 as SASEGT. Including the terminal cysteine and phenylalanine, the CDR3 comprises 15 residues. The only DNA kept is the CDR3, 45 bases in frame from the first base. The V and J ends are trimmed by 8 bases and 7 bases, leaving 24 bases between them.

The chain is made from TRBV6-1 and TRBJ2-7; a tentative D call is TRBD2 (7 bases match). Sequencing used unsorted PBMCs, obtained 1.8 years after starting antiretroviral therapy. The clonotype was recovered from a woman aged 18-29 years with HIV. The CDR3 is CASRSPGGQGVEQYF. The DNA reads as follows: TGTGCCAGCCGTTCCCCCGGGGGGCAAGGGGTTGAGCAGTACTTC.